The present T cell receptor beta chain was sequenced within a study of regulatory T cells in long-lasting Graves disease. Study observations and caveats: What was studied was peripheral blood only, and not thyroid tissue.

Regarding time point: newly diagnosed GD, antithyroid drugs for less than 3 months. PBMC-extracted RNA yielded the TCR library. A roughly 8.7-milliliter sample of peripheral blood was drawn into EDTA tubes. CDR3 regions were amplified by Arm-PCR using iRepertoire HTBI primers to build TCR beta libraries. Each CDR3 protein is one row after TCRdb ran MiXCR on the multiplex PCR reads. The data contain 440,000 or so distinct CDR3 sequences, under 15% of them singletons. This clonotype was counted at least ten times. The antigen remains unidentified. These data were likewise used in another study, on T cells in Graves' hyperthyroidism and ophthalmopathy. That study reports: Most thyroid clonotypes expanded above 0.001 appeared in blood too.

This sequence originates from a woman aged 25 to 45 with Graves disease. The specimen was peripheral blood mononuclear cells (PBMCs), collected at new diagnosis, from a patient treated with antithyroid drugs.

CDR3 in amino acids: CASSQNLGLNTEAFF. The CDR3, as DNA: TGTGCCAGCAGCCAAAACCTCGGGTTGAACACTGAAGCTTTCTTT. V and J are TRBV3-1 and TRBJ1-1; no clear D. The ends were cut back, 2 bases at V and 0 bases at J, with 10 bases in the middle. This CDR3 contains 15 residues. Germline CDR1 reads LGHDT; CDR2 reads YNNKEL (reference sequence).